The entry below describes one T cell receptor (beta chain). The antigen is undetermined. Method: immunoSEQ multiplex PCR; TCRdb's copy keeps in-frame clones and lacks some. The sample comprises roughly 200,000 clones, 90% to 95% of which are singletons, and around 1% rests with the top ten. This specimen comes from a study of T cell responses to AZD1222 COVID-19 vaccine. Trimming took off 7 bases at V and 3 bases at J, with 10 bases between the two ends. CDR1 and CDR2 from the germline V gene are LNHDA and SQIVND (reference sequence). The CDR3 is 13 amino acids. Overall study results and limits: It should be noted that donors were predominantly white British and more often female, and clonal diversity was possibly underestimated. At baseline, just a handful of AZD1222 recipients tested seropositive. Repertoire samples came only from after the peak T cell response. Spike-wide vaccine-associated CD4 TCRs dominated at 160-218 and 743-854.

The chain has TRBV19 and TRBJ1-5; tentative D call: TRBD1 (6 bases). The sample in question was peripheral blood, obtained 28 days after the second dose of the MenACWY control vaccine. This clonotype was obtained from an adult who received the MenACWY meningococcal vaccine as a control. The CDR3 reads CASTDSYNQPQHF. The CDR3 DNA follows: TGTGCCAGTACGGACAGCTACAATCAGCCCCAGCATTTT.